Following are 9 T cell receptor beta chains from one sample sequenced in a study of molecular identifiers for immune sequencing clone quantification. MiXCR, run by TCRdb on the PCR reads, gives a single entry per CDR3 protein. The sample records about 500,000 distinct CDR3 sequences, approximately 25% being singletons. Material for sequencing was naive CD8+ T cells from blood, with Jurkat cell RNA spiked in. Subset denoted: FACS-sorted CD8+CD4-CCR7+CD45RA+ naive T cells. The receptors were sampled from a human donor in good health. Some libraries in this study had Jurkat cell RNA spiked in.

This clonotype showed up just a few times. The chain is built from TRBV12-3 or TRBV12-4 and TRBJ1-1, with D possibly matching TRBD1 (6 bases). With 3 bases removed from V and 1 base from J, the gap between germline ends came to 18 bases. The CDR3 totals 17 residues. As DNA, the CDR3 is TGTGCCAGCAGTTTGGAAAGCACCCGGACAGCGAACACTGAAGCTTTCTTT. Its protein product is CASSLESTRTANTEAFF.

This clonotype was observed a single time. A read error is likely, as this CDR3 ends without the conserved phenylalanine or tryptophan. The chain recombines TRBV7-9 with TRBJ2-3; 9 bases align to TRBD2. Germline CDR1 and CDR2: SEHNR and FQNEAQ (reference sequence). The CDR3 covers 16 residues. V was pared by 5 bases and J by 5 bases, with 11 bases of the junction left unmatched. CDR3: CASSPPGLAGKDTQYS. CDR3 DNA: TGTGCCAGCAGCCCCCCGGGGCTAGCGGGGAAAGATACGCAGTATTCT.

This clonotype was found a few times. The conserved phenylalanine or tryptophan is not found at the CDR3 terminus, so this likely reflects a read error. V and J are TRBV20-1 and TRBJ2-7; TRBD1 agrees at 7 bases. Germline trimming cut 3 bases from V and 3 bases from J; bases unmatched to any gene: 11. CDR3 size: 15 residues. Germline V lookup: CDR1 DFQATT, CDR2 SNEGSKA (reference sequence). The CDR3, as DNA: TGCAGTGCTAGTTCGCCGACAGGGTCTGTCTACGAGCAGTACTCC. Translation: CSASSPTGSVYEQYS.

The table lists this clonotype with many counts. V usage is TRBV27 and J usage is TRBJ1-1, with 9 bases that match TRBD1. Germline-derived CDR1 and CDR2 are MNHEY and SMNVEV (reference sequence). The trim removed 6 bases at V and 4 bases at J, leaving 3 bases unmatched. This CDR3 is 13 amino acids long. The CDR3 region has the DNA TGTGCCAGCAGGGGACAGGGTGCCACTGAAGCTTTCTTT. Translation: CASRGQGATEAFF.

V and J are TRBV24-1 and TRBJ2-3; D might be TRBD1 (5 bases). CDR3 length: 14 amino acids. The germline V gene encodes CDR1 KGHDR and CDR2 SFDVKD. The germline V and J ends were trimmed by 4 bases and 0 bases, with 7 bases remaining between them. The CDR3 DNA is TGTGCCACCAGTGACTACAGGAGCACAGATACGCAGTATTTT. This translates into CATSDYRSTDTQYF.

This clonotype was detected only a few times. The rearrangement joins TRBV10-3 to TRBJ1-1, with D hard to call. This CDR3 has 12 residues. Germline V gene sequence: CDR1 ENHRY, CDR2 SYGVKD. Between the trimmed V and J ends, which lost 3 bases and 7 bases, there was a span of 9 bases. In DNA, the CDR3 is TGTGCCATCAGTGACACTGCTATTGAAGCTTTCTTT. Amino acids: CAISDTAIEAFF.

The chain couples TRBV7-9 to TRBJ2-3; no clear D. The CDR3 covers 15 residues. The germline V and J ends were trimmed by 0 bases and 1 base, with 8 bases remaining between them. Germline lookup yields CDR1 SEHNR and CDR2 FQNEAQ (reference sequence). The CDR3 protein is CASSLAVAGTDTQYF. The CDR3 region has the DNA TGTGCCAGCAGCTTAGCGGTGGCTGGCACAGATACGCAGTATTTT.

The chain combines TRBV27 with TRBJ2-7; the D gene is possibly TRBD1 (5 bases). The CDR3 sequence is 14 residues long. Germline values: CDR1 MNHEY, CDR2 SMNVEV (reference sequence). V shed 3 bases and J shed 0 bases, with 9 bases lying between them. CDR3 nucleotide sequence: TGTGCCAGCAGTTTTGTGGGGCGCTCCTACGAGCAGTACTTC. This encodes CASSFVGRSYEQYF.

The DNA of the CDR3 is TGTGCCAGTACAGGGGAGGCATGGGATACGCAGTATTTT. This encodes CASTGEAWDTQYF. The genes are TRBV19 and TRBJ2-3; D is tentatively TRBD1 or TRBD2 (6 bases each). Trimming removed 7 bases from V and 6 bases from J, with 14 bases in between. The germline V gene has CDR1 LNHDA and CDR2 SQIVND (reference sequence). This CDR3 is 13 amino acids long.